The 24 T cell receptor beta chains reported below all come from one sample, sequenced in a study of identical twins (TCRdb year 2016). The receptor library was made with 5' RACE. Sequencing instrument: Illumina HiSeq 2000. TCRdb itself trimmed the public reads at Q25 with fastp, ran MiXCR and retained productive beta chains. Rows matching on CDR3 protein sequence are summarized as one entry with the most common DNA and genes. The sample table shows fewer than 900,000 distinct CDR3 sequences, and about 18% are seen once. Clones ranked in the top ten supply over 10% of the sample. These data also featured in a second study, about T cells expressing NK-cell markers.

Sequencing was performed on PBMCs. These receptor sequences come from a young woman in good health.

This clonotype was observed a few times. The CDR3 loop reads CASSSPVSAQKGNIQYF. The CDR3 bases are TGTGCCAGCAGTTCTCCTGTTTCGGCCCAGAAGGGAAACATTCAGTACTTC. The rearrangement links TRBV6-5 to TRBJ2-4; no reliable D call. CDR1 MNHEY and CDR2 SVGAGI come from the germline V gene. The CDR3 runs 17 residues. V dropped 4 bases and J dropped 6 bases, with 22 bases sitting between them.

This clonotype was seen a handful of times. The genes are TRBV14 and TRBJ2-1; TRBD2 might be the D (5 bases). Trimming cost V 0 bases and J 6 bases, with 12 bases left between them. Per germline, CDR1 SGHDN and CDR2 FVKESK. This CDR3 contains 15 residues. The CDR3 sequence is CASSQDRLASNEQFF. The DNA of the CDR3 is TGTGCCAGCAGCCAAGATCGGCTAGCTTCCAATGAGCAGTTCTTC.

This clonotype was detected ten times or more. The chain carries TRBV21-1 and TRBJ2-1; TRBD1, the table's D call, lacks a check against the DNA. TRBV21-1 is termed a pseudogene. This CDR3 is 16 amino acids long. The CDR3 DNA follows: TGTGCCAGCAGCAAAGCCGTCAGGGACTGGGTTAATGAGCAGTTCTTC. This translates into CASSKAVRDWVNEQFF.

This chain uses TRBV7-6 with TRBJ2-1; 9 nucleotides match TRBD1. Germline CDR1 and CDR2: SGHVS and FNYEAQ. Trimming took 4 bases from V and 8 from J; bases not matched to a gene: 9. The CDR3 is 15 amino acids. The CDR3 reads CASSSFPTGGHEQFF. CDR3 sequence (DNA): TGTGCCAGCAGCTCCTTTCCTACAGGGGGCCATGAGCAGTTCTTC. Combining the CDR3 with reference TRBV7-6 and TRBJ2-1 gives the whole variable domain GAGVSQSPRYKVTKRGQDVALRCDPISGHVSLYWYRQALGQGPEFLTYFNYEAQQDKSGLPNDRFSAERPEGSISTLTIQRTEQRDSAMYRCASSSFPTGGHEQFFGPGTRLTVL.

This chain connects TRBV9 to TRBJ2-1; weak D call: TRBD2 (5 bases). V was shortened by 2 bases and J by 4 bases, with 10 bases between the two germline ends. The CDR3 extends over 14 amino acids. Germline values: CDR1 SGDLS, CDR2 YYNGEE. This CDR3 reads CASSVEGSYNEQFF. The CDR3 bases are TGTGCCAGCAGCGTCGAGGGATCTTACAATGAGCAGTTCTTC.

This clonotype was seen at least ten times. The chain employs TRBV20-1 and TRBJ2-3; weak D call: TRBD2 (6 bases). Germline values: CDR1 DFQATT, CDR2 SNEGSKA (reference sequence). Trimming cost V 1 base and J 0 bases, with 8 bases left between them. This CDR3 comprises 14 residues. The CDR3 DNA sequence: TGCAGTGCTAGAGCGGGAGCAAGCACAGATACGCAGTATTTT. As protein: CSARAGASTDTQYF.

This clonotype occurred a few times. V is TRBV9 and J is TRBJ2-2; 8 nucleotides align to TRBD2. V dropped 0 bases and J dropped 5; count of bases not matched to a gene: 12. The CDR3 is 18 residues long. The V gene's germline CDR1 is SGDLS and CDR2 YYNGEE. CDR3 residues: CASSVGWVQRERTGELFF. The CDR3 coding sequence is TGTGCCAGCAGCGTAGGTTGGGTCCAGCGGGAGAGAACCGGGGAGCTGTTTTTT. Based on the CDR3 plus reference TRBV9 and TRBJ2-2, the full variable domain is DSGVTQTPKHLITATGQRVTLRCSPRSGDLSVYWYQQSLDQGLQFLIQYYNGEERAKGNILERFSAQQFPDLHSELNLSSLELGDSALYFCASSVGWVQRERTGELFFGEGSRLTVL.

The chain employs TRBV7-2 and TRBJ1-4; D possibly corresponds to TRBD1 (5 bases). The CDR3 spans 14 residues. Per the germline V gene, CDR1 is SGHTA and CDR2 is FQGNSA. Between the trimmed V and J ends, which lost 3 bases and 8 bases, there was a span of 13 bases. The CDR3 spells CASSFVGEREKLFF. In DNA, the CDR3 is TGTGCCAGCAGCTTTGTGGGGGAGAGAGAAAAACTGTTTTTT.

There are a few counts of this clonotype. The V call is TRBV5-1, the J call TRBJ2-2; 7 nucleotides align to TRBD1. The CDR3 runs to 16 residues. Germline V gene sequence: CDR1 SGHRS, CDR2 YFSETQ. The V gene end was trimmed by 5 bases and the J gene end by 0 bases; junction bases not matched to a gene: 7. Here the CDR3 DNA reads TGCGCCAGCAGACCCGACAGGGCGGCGAACACCGGGGAGCTGTTTTTT. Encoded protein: CASRPDRAANTGELFF. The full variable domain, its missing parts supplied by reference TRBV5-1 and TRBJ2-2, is KAGVTQTPRYLIKTRGQQVTLSCSPISGHRSVSWYQQTPGQGLQFLFEYFSETQRNKGNFPGRFSGRQFSNSRSEMNVSTLELGDSALYLCASRPDRAANTGELFFGEGSRLTVL.

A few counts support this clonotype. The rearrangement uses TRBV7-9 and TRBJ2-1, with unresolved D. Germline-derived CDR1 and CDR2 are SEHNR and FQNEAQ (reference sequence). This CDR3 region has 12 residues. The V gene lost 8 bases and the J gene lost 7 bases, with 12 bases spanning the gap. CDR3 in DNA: TGTGCCAGCCGCGGTCCTGTTAATGAGCAGTTCTTC. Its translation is CASRGPVNEQFF.

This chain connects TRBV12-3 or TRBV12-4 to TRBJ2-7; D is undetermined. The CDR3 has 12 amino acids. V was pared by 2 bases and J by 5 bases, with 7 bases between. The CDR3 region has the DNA TGTGCCAGCAGTTTATATTCAGACGAGCAGTACTTC. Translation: CASSLYSDEQYF.

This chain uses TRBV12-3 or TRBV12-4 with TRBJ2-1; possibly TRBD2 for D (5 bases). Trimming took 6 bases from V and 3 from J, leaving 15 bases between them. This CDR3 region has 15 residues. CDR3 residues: CASSPFDRDYNEQFF. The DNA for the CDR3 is TGTGCCAGCAGCCCGTTCGACCGGGACTACAATGAGCAGTTCTTC.

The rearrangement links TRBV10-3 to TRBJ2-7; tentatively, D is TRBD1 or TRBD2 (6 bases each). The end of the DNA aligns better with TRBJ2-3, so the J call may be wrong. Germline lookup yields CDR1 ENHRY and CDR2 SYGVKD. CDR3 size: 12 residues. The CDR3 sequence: CAISGGAGEQYF. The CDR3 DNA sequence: TGTGCCATCAGTGGCGGGGCAGGGGAGCAGTATTTT.

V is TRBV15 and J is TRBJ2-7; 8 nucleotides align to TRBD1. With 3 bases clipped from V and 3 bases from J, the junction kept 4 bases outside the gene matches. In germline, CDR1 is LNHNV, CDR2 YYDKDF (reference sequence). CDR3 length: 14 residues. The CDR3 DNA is TGTGCCACCAGCAGCGGACAGGGAAGCTACGAGCAGTACTTC. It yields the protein CATSSGQGSYEQYF. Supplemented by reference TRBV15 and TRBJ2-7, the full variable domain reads DAMVIQNPRYQVTQFGKPVTLSCSQTLNHNVMYWYQQKSSQAPKLLFHYYDKDFNNEADTPDNFQSRRPNTSFCFLDIRSPGLGDTAMYLCATSSGQGSYEQYFGPGTRLTVT.

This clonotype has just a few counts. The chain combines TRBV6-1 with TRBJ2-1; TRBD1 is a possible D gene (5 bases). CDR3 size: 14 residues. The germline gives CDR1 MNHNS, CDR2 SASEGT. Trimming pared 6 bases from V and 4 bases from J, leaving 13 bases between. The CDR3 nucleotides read TGTGCCAGCAGCAGGGCACAGTTATACAATGAGCAGTTCTTC. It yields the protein CASSRAQLYNEQFF.

CDR3 coding DNA: TGTGCCAGCAGCAGAACGACACTGACCTACGAGCAGTACTTC. Its translation: CASSRTTLTYEQYF. The gene calls are TRBV11-2 and TRBJ2-7; D ambiguous. V gave up 5 bases and J gave up 2 bases, with 13 bases separating them. This CDR3 spans 14 amino acids. The germline CDR1 and CDR2 sequences are SGHAT and FQNNGV.

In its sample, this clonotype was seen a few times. The chain's CDR3 is CASRESDENEQYF. The CDR3 DNA is TGTGCCAGCAGGGAGAGCGACGAGAACGAGCAGTACTTC. J is TRBJ2-7 and V is TRBV12-3 or TRBV12-4; D ambiguous. V shed 6 bases and J shed 5 bases, with 14 bases lying between them. The CDR3 sequence is 13 residues long.

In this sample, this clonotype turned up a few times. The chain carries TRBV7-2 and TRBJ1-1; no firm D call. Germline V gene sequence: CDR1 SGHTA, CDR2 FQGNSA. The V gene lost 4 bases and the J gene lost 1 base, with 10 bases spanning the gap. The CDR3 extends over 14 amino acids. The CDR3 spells CASSSWTENTEAFF. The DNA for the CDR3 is TGTGCCAGCAGCTCCTGGACCGAGAACACTGAAGCTTTCTTT.

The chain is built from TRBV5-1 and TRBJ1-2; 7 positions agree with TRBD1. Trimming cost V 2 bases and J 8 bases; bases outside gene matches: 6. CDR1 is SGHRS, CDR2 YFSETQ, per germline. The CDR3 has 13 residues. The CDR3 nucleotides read TGCGCCAGCAGCTTTAGGGGGCAGGAGGGCTACACCTTC. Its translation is CASSFRGQEGYTF.

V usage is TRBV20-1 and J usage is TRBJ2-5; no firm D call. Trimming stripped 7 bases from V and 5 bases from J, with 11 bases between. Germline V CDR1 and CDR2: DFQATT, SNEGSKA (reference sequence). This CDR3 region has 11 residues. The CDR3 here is CSVHPTETQYF. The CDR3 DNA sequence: TGCAGTGTCCACCCCACTGAGACCCAGTACTTC.

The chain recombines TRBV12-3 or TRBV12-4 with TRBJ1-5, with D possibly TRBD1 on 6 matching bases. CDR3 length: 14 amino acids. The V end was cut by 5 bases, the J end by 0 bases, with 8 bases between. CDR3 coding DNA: TGTGCCAGCAGTACAGGGTTTAGCAATCAGCCCCAGCATTTT. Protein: CASSTGFSNQPQHF.

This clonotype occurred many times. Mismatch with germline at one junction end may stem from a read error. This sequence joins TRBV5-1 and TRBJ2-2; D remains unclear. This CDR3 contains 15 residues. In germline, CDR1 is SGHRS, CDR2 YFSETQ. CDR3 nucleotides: TGTGCCAGCAGCTTAGGACGGTCTAACACCGGGGAGCTGTTTTTT. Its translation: CASSLGRSNTGELFF.

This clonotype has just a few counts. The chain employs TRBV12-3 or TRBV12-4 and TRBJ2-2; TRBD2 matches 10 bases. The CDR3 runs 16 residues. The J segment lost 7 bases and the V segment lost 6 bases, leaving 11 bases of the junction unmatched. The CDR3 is CASSRRPGLANGELFF. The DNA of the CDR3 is TGTGCCAGCAGCCGCAGACCGGGACTAGCGAACGGGGAGCTGTTTTTT.

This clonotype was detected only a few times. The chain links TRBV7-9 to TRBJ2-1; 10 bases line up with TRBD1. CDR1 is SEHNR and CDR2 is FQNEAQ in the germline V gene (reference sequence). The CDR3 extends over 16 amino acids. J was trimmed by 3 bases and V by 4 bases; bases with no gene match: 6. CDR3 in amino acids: CASSSPGQGIYNEQFF. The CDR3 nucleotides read TGTGCCAGCAGCTCGCCGGGACAGGGGATCTACAATGAGCAGTTCTTC.